This TCR beta chain was captured by sequencing in a study of blood T cell repertoires in COVID-19. Germline CDR1 reads KGHSH; CDR2 reads LQKENI. J lost 2 bases, V lost 3 bases, and 9 bases had no gene match. This CDR3 is built from 16 residues. The table came from immunoSEQ multiplex PCR; TCRdb's copy has only in-frame clones and leaves some out. Of 200,000 or so clones listed, 65% to 90% are singletons. J is TRBJ1-2 and V is TRBV18, with 7 bases matching TRBD1. This TCR was recovered from a human donor in a cohort sampled during active COVID-19. The sample consisted of peripheral blood. The CDR3 here is CASSPDNRGRNYGYTF. The CDR3, as DNA: TGTGCCAGCTCACCTGATAACAGGGGCCGGAACTATGGCTACACCTTC.